This T cell receptor (beta chain) was sequenced for a study of T cell responses to AZD1222 COVID-19 vaccine. Study-level findings and limits: Most donors were white British, females outnumbered males, and clonal diversity was possibly underestimated.

Regarding this clone: Its cognate antigen is unknown.

The germline V gene encodes CDR1 LGHNA and CDR2 YNFKEQ. Trimming left V 2 bases short and J 5 bases short, with 7 bases between. The CDR3 is made up of 13 amino acids. Profiled with immunoSEQ multiplex PCR; TCRdb holds only in-frame clones, not every one. The table lists roughly 96,000 clones, approximately 90% of them singletons, with roughly 1.7% in the top ten. The sequencing here drew on peripheral blood, taken on day 0 of AZD1222 vaccination. This chain links TRBV4-2 with TRBJ1-5; unclear D gene. The source is an adult in good health. The CDR3 bases are TGTGCCAGCAGCCAAAGTAGGGATCAGCCCCAGCATTTT. This encodes CASSQSRDQPQHF.